This T cell receptor beta chain originates from a study of T cell clonality in common variable immunodeficiency. Study-wide findings and caveats: Reportedly, TCR beta sequences from common variable immunodeficiency showed fewer deletions and N-nucleotide insertions.

Clones were sequenced by immunoSEQ multiplex PCR, and TCRdb holds only the in-frame ones, with some missing. The sample presents some 19,000 clones, none singletons. This clone has a handful of counts. Antigen specificity is unknown. The CDR3 goes on 3 residues after the read ends, and that part is filled in from the germline J gene. Germline CDR1 is KGHSH and CDR2 is LQKENI. The CDR3 has 14 amino acids. V shed 1 base, J shed 3 bases, and the junction held 3 bases outside the gene matches. Sequenced: peripheral blood mononuclear cells. This sequence joins TRBV18 and TRBJ2-7; 7 bases are shared with TRBD1. The clonotype originates from a human donor with common variable immunodeficiency. Partial CDR3 DNA: TGTGCCAGCTCACCACAGACAGGGAGCTACGAG. Encoded protein: CASSPQTGSYE. The full CDR3 protein is CASSPQTGSYEQYF.